A single sample is the source of the 21 T cell receptor beta chains below, sequenced in a study of blood T cell repertoires in COVID-19. The assay was immunoSEQ multiplex PCR, and TCRdb's table has in-frame clones only and misses some. Here the sample spans approximately 210,000 clones, around 88% being singletons. Sequencing input: peripheral blood. The receptor source for this set is a man aged 18 to 35 with active or convalescent COVID-19.

J is TRBJ2-3 and V is TRBV11-3, with a tentative D call TRBD2 (6 bases). Germline values: CDR1 SGHNT, CDR2 YENEEA. V dropped 0 bases and J dropped 0 bases, with 13 bases sitting between them. The CDR3 sequence is 17 residues long. The CDR3 loop reads CASSLEGVAASTDTQYF. CDR3 in DNA: TGTGCCAGCAGCTTAGAGGGCGTAGCGGCGAGCACAGATACGCAGTATTTT.

The chain employs TRBV6-5 and TRBJ2-7, with 10 bases fitting TRBD1. The germline V gene encodes CDR1 MNHEY and CDR2 SVGAGI. The CDR3 sequence is 15 residues long. Trimming at V came to 6 bases and at J to 0 bases, leaving 5 bases not matched to a gene. The CDR3 spells CASRVGTGASYEQYF. The CDR3, as DNA: TGTGCCAGCAGGGTGGGGACAGGGGCCTCCTACGAGCAGTACTTC.

The genes are TRBV29-1 and TRBJ1-2; D unclear. The CDR3 contains 11 residues. The V and J ends lost 7 bases and 2 bases respectively, with 8 bases between them. Looked up from germline, CDR1 is SQVTM and CDR2 is ANQGSEA. The CDR3 protein is CSASGNYGYTF. The CDR3 DNA is TGCAGCGCCTCGGGAAACTATGGCTACACCTTC. The variable domain in full, with the rest retrieved from reference TRBV29-1 and TRBJ1-2, is SAVISQKPSRDICQRGTSLTIQCQVDSQVTMMFWYRQQPGQSLTLIATANQGSEATYESGFVIDKFPISRPNLTFSTLTVSNMSPEDSSIYLCSASGNYGYTFGSGTRLTVV.

The chain uses TRBV28 and TRBJ1-5, with a weak D call TRBD1 (5 bases). Germline lookup yields CDR1 MDHEN and CDR2 SYDVKM. V was clipped by 6 bases and J by 0 bases, with 21 bases between them. This CDR3 is built from 18 residues. The CDR3: CASRNRDSRIYSNQPQHF. The CDR3 DNA reads TGTGCCAGCAGAAACCGGGACTCCAGGATATATAGCAATCAGCCCCAGCATTTT.

The rearrangement uses TRBV2 and TRBJ2-1, with 10 bases that match TRBD2. This CDR3 contains 13 residues. V lost 7 bases and J lost 9; bases outside the gene matches: 6. The germline V gene encodes CDR1 SNHLY and CDR2 FYNNEI. CDR3 sequence: CASNLAGAREQFF. DNA for the CDR3: TGTGCCAGCAACCTAGCGGGAGCGCGTGAGCAGTTCTTC.

The chain links TRBV5-1 to TRBJ2-2, with D perhaps matching TRBD2 (5 bases). The germline V and J ends were trimmed by 4 bases and 6 bases, with 10 bases remaining between them. Germline V CDR1 and CDR2: SGHRS, YFSETQ. There are 13 residues in the CDR3. In DNA form, the CDR3 reads TGCGCCAGCAGCCCGGTGGGAGCCGGGGAGCTGTTTTTT. Protein sequence: CASSPVGAGELFF. Combining the CDR3 with reference TRBV5-1 and TRBJ2-2 gives the whole variable domain KAGVTQTPRYLIKTRGQQVTLSCSPISGHRSVSWYQQTPGQGLQFLFEYFSETQRNKGNFPGRFSGRQFSNSRSEMNVSTLELGDSALYLCASSPVGAGELFFGEGSRLTVL.

The J gene is TRBJ1-6, the V gene TRBV6-5; 7 bases are a match to TRBD1. The CDR3 spans 13 residues. Germline-derived CDR1 and CDR2 are MNHEY and SVGAGI. Losses at the gene ends were 6 bases for V and 6 bases for J; bases not matched to a gene: 2. The chain's CDR3 is CASSTGVNSPLHF. For the CDR3, the DNA is TGTGCCAGCAGCACAGGGGTTAATTCACCCCTCCACTTT.

This clone was picked up one time. The CDR3 DNA follows: TGCAGCGCCACCCCGGACAGGGAGCGTGCCTACAATGAGCAGTTCTTC. Amino acid sequence: CSATPDRERAYNEQFF. The chain carries TRBV29-1 and TRBJ2-1; 8 bases align to TRBD1. This CDR3 comprises 16 residues. Germline lookup yields CDR1 SQVTM and CDR2 ANQGSEA. J was trimmed by 2 bases and V by 7 bases; bases with no gene match: 13.

CDR3 sequence (DNA): TGTGCCAGTACCGGGACAATTAGCAATCAGCCCCAGCATTTT. As protein: CASTGTISNQPQHF. The chain joins TRBV2 to TRBJ1-5; tentatively, D is TRBD1 (6 bases). Germline CDR1 is SNHLY and CDR2 is FYNNEI. The CDR3 spans 14 residues. Trimming left V 9 bases short and J 0 bases short, with 12 bases between.

This clone was detected only once. The rearrangement uses TRBV7-2 and TRBJ2-7; 10 bases are a match to TRBD2. J lost 2 bases, V lost 1 base, and 2 bases had no gene match. Germline lookup yields CDR1 SGHTA and CDR2 FQGNSA. The CDR3 runs to 15 residues. CDR3 region: CASSLGTSGTYEQYF. CDR3 nucleotide sequence: TGTGCCAGCAGCTTAGGGACTAGCGGCACCTACGAGCAGTACTTC.

The chain employs TRBV6-6 and TRBJ1-4; 9 bases are a match to TRBD1. There are 11 residues in the CDR3. V dropped 7 bases and J dropped 11; count of bases not matched to a gene: 2. Germline V CDR1 and CDR2: MNHNY, SVGAGI (reference sequence). The CDR3 here is CASIGTGKLFF. CDR3 coding DNA: TGTGCCAGCATAGGGACAGGGAAACTGTTTTTT.

The chain links TRBV25-1 to TRBJ2-2; 8 positions match TRBD1. V shed 8 bases, J shed 3 bases, and the junction held 8 bases outside the gene matches. CDR1 is MGHDK and CDR2 is SYGVNS in the germline V gene. This CDR3 is built from 15 residues. The CDR3 loop reads CASRRQDRDTGELFF. The CDR3 DNA sequence: TGTGCCAGCCGACGACAGGACAGGGACACCGGGGAGCTGTTTTTT.

This clone was found once. The gene calls are TRBV4-1 and TRBJ1-2; no definite D call. V dropped 2 bases and J dropped 8 bases, with 18 bases sitting between them. CDR1 and CDR2 (germline): MGHRA, YSYEKL. There are 15 residues in the CDR3. As DNA, the CDR3 is TGCGCCAGCAGCCAACCGGGAGCCGGAGGGTACGGCTACACCTTC. This sequence encodes CASSQPGAGGYGYTF.

The chain uses TRBV14 and TRBJ2-1; 8 positions agree with TRBD2. The J segment lost 2 bases and the V segment lost 1 base, leaving 7 bases of the junction unmatched. Germline lookup yields CDR1 SGHDN and CDR2 FVKESK. CDR3 length: 17 amino acids. CDR3 protein: CASSQVTGGPTYNEQFF. CDR3 coding DNA: TGTGCCAGCAGCCAAGTAACGGGAGGGCCGACCTACAATGAGCAGTTCTTC.

The CDR3 nucleotides read TGTGCCAGCAGTTCACCACGACAGGGGAACGAGCAGTACTTC. Its protein is CASSSPRQGNEQYF. The rearrangement uses TRBV27 and TRBJ2-7; 8 bases are a match to TRBD1. Germline CDR1 and CDR2: MNHEY and SMNVEV (reference sequence). The CDR3 has 14 amino acids. Losses at the gene ends were 4 bases for V and 5 bases for J; bases not matched to a gene: 7.

This chain uses TRBV7-2 with TRBJ2-1, with a possible D match to TRBD2 (5 bases). Germline V CDR1 and CDR2: SGHTA, FQGNSA. The CDR3 is 15 amino acids. Trimming took 0 bases from V and 7 from J, leaving 13 bases between them. The CDR3 DNA reads TGTGCCAGCAGCTTAGCGCCCGCGGGCTTAAATGAGCAGTTCTTC. Its protein product is CASSLAPAGLNEQFF. Full variable domain (outside the CDR3, taken from reference TRBV7-2 and TRBJ2-1): GAGVSQSPSNKVTEKGKDVELRCDPISGHTALYWYRQSLGQGLEFLIYFQGNSAPDKSGLPSDRFSAERTGGSVSTLTIQRTQQEDSAVYLCASSLAPAGLNEQFFGPGTRLTVL.

The rearrangement joins TRBV5-6 to TRBJ1-2; D remains ambiguous. V dropped 2 bases and J dropped 1 base, with 12 bases sitting between them. The CDR3 contains 15 residues. Per the germline V gene, CDR1 is SGHDT and CDR2 is YYEEEE. The CDR3 region is CASSFAGGINYGYTF. Here the CDR3 DNA reads TGTGCCAGCAGCTTCGCAGGAGGGATTAACTATGGCTACACCTTC.

This chain joins TRBV7-9 and TRBJ1-1, with 8 bases aligning to TRBD1. J lost 3 bases, V lost 7 bases, and 13 bases had no gene match. The length of the CDR3 is 16 residues. Germline assignment: CDR1 SEHNR and CDR2 FQNEAQ (reference sequence). The CDR3 is CASKKGQGLGDTEAFF. CDR3 sequence (DNA): TGTGCCAGCAAAAAAGGACAGGGTCTCGGGGACACTGAAGCTTTCTTT. Full variable domain (rest looked up from reference TRBV7-9 and TRBJ1-1): DTGVSQNPRHKITKRGQNVTFRCDPISEHNRLYWYRQTLGQGPEFLTYFQNEAQLEKSRLLSDRFSAERPKGSFSTLEIQRTEQGDSAMYLCASKKGQGLGDTEAFFGQGTRLTVV.

The chain uses TRBV6-5 and TRBJ1-1; D might be TRBD1 (6 bases). This CDR3 is built from 15 residues. Trimming took off 8 bases at V and 2 bases at J, with 18 bases between the two ends. Looked up from germline, CDR1 is MNHEY and CDR2 is SVGAGI. The CDR3 DNA reads as TGTGCCAGCGGAGTCTCAGGGGAATCTAACACTGAAGCTTTCTTT. This gives the protein CASGVSGESNTEAFF.

The rearrangement joins TRBV19 to TRBJ1-3; D is ambiguous. CDR1 LNHDA and CDR2 SQIVND come from the germline V gene (reference sequence). The CDR3 extends over 21 amino acids. The germline V and J ends were trimmed by 3 bases and 0 bases, with 27 bases remaining between them. CDR3 region: CASSIAIQRRNSALSGNTIYF. Here the CDR3 DNA reads TGTGCCAGTAGTATTGCAATTCAACGCAGGAATTCCGCCCTCTCTGGAAACACCATATATTTT.

The V and J genes are TRBV19 and TRBJ2-2; maybe TRBD2 (7 bases). CDR3 size: 14 residues. V was clipped by 3 bases and J by 6 bases, with 11 bases between them. Germline CDR1 is LNHDA and CDR2 is SQIVND (reference sequence). The CDR3 region is CASSIGGPSGELFF. Written as DNA, the CDR3 is TGTGCCAGTAGTATCGGGGGGCCCTCCGGGGAGCTGTTTTTT.